This T cell receptor beta chain was recorded in a study of Graves' ophthalmopathy and Graves' hyperthyroidism (dated by TCRdb to 2016 to 2019). In terms of the full investigation: Peripheral blood was collected at initial diagnosis, before any treatment. The study used TCR beta repertoire signatures to distinguish Graves' ophthalmopathy from Graves' hyperthyroidism and to predict progression to ophthalmopathy. In total, 135 blood samples were TCR-sequenced: fewer than 50 ophthalmopathy, under 85 hyperthyroidism and approximately 17 hyperthyroidism-to-ophthalmopathy patients. A discovery set of 100 patients (43 ophthalmopathy, under 65 stable hyperthyroidism) was enrolled to explore V-J signatures distinguishing ophthalmopathy from hyperthyroidism. The independent validation cohort included approximately 19 hyperthyroidism patients plus 17 patients who later progressed from hyperthyroidism to ophthalmopathy. In roughly 6 hyperthyroidism patients, T-cell repertoires of thyroid tissue and blood were compared. Following sampling, methimazole starting at 30 mg daily was administered to hyperthyroidism patients, and high-dose intravenous methylprednisolone was administered to ophthalmopathy patients. General study outcomes and caveats: Most of the expanded thyroid clonotypes with a frequency above 0.001 were also detected in blood, and it was suggested that the thyroid immune response may be reflected by blood repertoires. In cross-validation, the 13-signature model distinguished ophthalmopathy from stable hyperthyroidism with less than 90% sensitivity and about 81% specificity, while in the test set the corresponding values were roughly 80% and 75%. In validation, the model predicted ophthalmopathy progression with about 71% sensitivity and approximately 78% specificity; 12 predicted patients were CT-confirmed with GO in a median of about 7.1 months. Sample size was not predetermined statistically, and investigators were not blinded to group allocation.

With regard to this clonotype: Its antigen is still unknown. Base qualities are not at hand, and no much larger clone is one base apart.

For repertoire sequencing, the TCR beta CDR3 regions were amplified from RNA transcripts. The first round of RT-PCR was done with HTBI primers and the Qiagen OneStep RT-PCR kit, and was followed by a second round of multiplex PCR, then size selection and purification. Libraries were sequenced on an Illumina HiSeq2000 using paired-end 100 bp reads. The source study handled its data this way. SOAPnuke was used to process the reads, removing any read that contained adapters or uncalled bases, had a mean Phred below 15, or lacked an exact match to the constant primer or identifier. COPE v1.2.5 was used to merge high-quality paired reads. Each unique nucleotide sequence was treated as a clonotype, and MiTCR v1.1 was used to align the clonotypes to the IMGT TRB V, D and J references. The analysis was limited to V-J combinations with a frequency above 0.0001, which together covered approximately 99% of repertoires. For each V-J combination, a TCR clonal expansion and chaos score was defined as the ratio of F50 clonal expansion to chaos observed in the TCRdist matrix. Welch's t-statistics and random forest were used to reduce the features to 10 to 15 V-J combinations, which were then used as input to a naive Bayes classifier. The similarity between thyroid and blood repertoires was quantified using the Morisita-Horn index. The public sequencing data were trimmed at Q25 with fastp and processed into clonotypes with MiXCR by TCRdb, which kept only in-frame beta chains. Every distinct CDR3 protein forms one entry, paired with its most common genes and DNA. The V and J calls were not made by the authors but by TCRdb's processing. Recorded for this sample are almost 750,000 distinct CDR3 sequences; 35% to 50% of them occurred a single time. Of the sample, about 40% falls within the top ten clones.

Ophthalmopathy patients had moderately to severely active disease, Clinical Activity Score of at least 3, NOSPECS grade of at least 4, and disease duration under 3 months. Patients were excluded if they had other autoimmune diseases, uncontrolled infections, pregnancy or lactation. Diagnosis was based on clinical symptoms, serum thyroxine, TRAb, thyroid ultrasound and orbital computed tomography. PBMCs were isolated from 7.5 to 10 ml of fresh peripheral blood by Ficoll-Paque density gradient centrifugation. Total RNA was extracted using Trizol reagent, and RNA quality was checked on an Agilent 2100 Bioanalyzer. The CDR3 contains 13 residues, cysteine and phenylalanine counted. CDR3 DNA is the only sequence kept; it has 39 bases, read in frame from the first base. V is clipped by 4 bases and J by 4 bases, and the sequence between their germline boundaries is 10 bases long. According to the germline V gene, CDR1 reads WSHSY and CDR2 reads SAAADI.

Recombination linked TRBV10-2 to TRBJ1-1; the D segment cannot be called with confidence. The specimen was peripheral blood. The clonotype originates from an adult man with Graves' ophthalmopathy. Here the CDR3 is given as CASSVWGGTEAFF. The sequence in DNA is TGCGCCAGCAGTGTATGGGGAGGCACTGAAGCTTTCTTT.